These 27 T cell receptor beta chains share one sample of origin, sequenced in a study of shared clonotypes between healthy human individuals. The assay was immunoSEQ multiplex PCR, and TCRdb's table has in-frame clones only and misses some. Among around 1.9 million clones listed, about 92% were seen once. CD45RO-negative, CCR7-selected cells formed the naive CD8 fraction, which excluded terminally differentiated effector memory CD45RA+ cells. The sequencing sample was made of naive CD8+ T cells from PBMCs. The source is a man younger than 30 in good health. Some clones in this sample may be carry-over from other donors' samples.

CDR3 DNA: TGTGCCAGCAGTTTCCGGACAGTTAAGGAAGAAAAACTGTTTTTT. Its translation is CASSFRTVKEEKLFF. J is TRBJ1-4 and V is TRBV7-9; a weak D match, TRBD1 (6 bases). This CDR3 comprises 15 residues. CDR1 is SEHNR and CDR2 is FQNEAQ in the germline V gene (reference sequence). The V end was cut by 6 bases, the J end by 8 bases, with 19 bases between. Drawing the rest from reference TRBV7-9 and TRBJ1-4, the complete variable domain is DTGVSQNPRHKITKRGQNVTFRCDPISEHNRLYWYRQTLGQGPEFLTYFQNEAQLEKSRLLSDRFSAERPKGSFSTLEIQRTEQGDSAMYLCASSFRTVKEEKLFFGSGTQLSVL.

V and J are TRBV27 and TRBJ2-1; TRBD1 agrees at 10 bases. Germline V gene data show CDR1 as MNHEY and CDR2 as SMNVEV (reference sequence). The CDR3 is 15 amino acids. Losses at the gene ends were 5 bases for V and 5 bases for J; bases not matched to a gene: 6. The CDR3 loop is CASSTGTGDHNEQFF. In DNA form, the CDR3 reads TGTGCCAGCAGTACCGGGACAGGGGATCACAATGAGCAGTTCTTC.

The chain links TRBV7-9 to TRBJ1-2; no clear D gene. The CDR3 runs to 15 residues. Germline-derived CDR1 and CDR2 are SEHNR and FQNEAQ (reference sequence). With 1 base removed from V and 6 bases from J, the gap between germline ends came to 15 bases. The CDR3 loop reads CASSLEFGDVDGYTF. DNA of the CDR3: TGTGCCAGCAGCTTAGAATTTGGGGATGTGGATGGCTACACCTTC.

CDR3 loop: CASSPQTSGAYNEQFF. CDR3 DNA sequence: TGTGCCAGCAGTCCTCAGACTAGCGGAGCATACAATGAGCAGTTCTTC. The chain joins TRBV27 to TRBJ2-1, with 9 bases lining up with TRBD2. The V gene end was trimmed by 5 bases and the J gene end by 4 bases; junction bases not matched to a gene: 9. Germline-derived CDR1 and CDR2 are MNHEY and SMNVEV (reference sequence). This CDR3 has 16 residues.

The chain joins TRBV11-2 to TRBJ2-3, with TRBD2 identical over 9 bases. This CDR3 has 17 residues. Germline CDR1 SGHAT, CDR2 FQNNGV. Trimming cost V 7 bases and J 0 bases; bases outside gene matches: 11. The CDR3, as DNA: TGTGCCAGCATGGGTAGGCTAGCGGGGACTAGCACAGATACGCAGTATTTT. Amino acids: CASMGRLAGTSTDTQYF.

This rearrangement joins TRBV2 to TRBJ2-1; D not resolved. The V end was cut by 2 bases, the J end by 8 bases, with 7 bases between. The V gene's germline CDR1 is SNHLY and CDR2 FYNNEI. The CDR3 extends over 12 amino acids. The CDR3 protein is CASSEKHHEQFF. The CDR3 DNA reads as TGTGCCAGCAGTGAAAAACATCATGAGCAGTTCTTC.

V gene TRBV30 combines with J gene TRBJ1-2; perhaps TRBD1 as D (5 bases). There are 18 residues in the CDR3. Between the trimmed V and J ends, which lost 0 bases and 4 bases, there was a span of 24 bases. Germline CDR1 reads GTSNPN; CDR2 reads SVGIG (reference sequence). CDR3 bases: TGTGCCTGGAGTGTATTCCCCGGGACGGACTTACCCAGCTATGGCTACACCTTC. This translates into CAWSVFPGTDLPSYGYTF.

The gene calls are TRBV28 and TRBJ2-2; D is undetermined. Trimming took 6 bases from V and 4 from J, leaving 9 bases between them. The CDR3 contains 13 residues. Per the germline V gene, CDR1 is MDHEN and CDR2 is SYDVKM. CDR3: CASRGLTTGELFF. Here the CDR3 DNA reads TGTGCCAGCAGGGGCCTAACCACCGGGGAGCTGTTTTTT. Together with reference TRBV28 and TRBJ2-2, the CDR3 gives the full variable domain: DVKVTQSSRYLVKRTGEKVFLECVQDMDHENMFWYRQDPGLGLRLIYFSYDVKMKEKGDIPEGYSVSREKKERFSLILESASTNQTSMYLCASRGLTTGELFFGEGSRLTVL.

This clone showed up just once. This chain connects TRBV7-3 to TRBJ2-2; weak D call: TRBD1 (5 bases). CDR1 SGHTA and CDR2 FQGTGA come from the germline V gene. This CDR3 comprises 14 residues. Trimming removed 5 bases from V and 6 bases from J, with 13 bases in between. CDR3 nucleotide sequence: TGTGCCAGCAGCGCCCCGCAGGGCTCCGGGGAGCTGTTTTTT. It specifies CASSAPQGSGELFF. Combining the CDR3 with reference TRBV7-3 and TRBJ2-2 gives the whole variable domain GAGVSQTPSNKVTEKGKYVELRCDPISGHTALYWYRQSLGQGPEFLIYFQGTGAADDSGLPNDRFFAVRPEGSVSTLKIQRTERGDSAVYLCASSAPQGSGELFFGEGSRLTVL.

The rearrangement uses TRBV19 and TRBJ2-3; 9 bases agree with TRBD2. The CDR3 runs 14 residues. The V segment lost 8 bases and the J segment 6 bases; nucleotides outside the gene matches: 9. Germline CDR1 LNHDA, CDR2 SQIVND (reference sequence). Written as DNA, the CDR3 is TGTGCCAGTGCCTGGGGACTAGCAGGTGATACGCAGTATTTT. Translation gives CASAWGLAGDTQYF. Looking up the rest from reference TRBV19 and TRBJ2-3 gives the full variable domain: DGGITQSPKYLFRKEGQNVTLSCEQNLNHDAMYWYRQDPGQGLRLIYYSQIVNDFQKGDIAEGYSVSREKKESFPLTVTSAQKNPTAFYLCASAWGLAGDTQYFGPGTRLTVL.

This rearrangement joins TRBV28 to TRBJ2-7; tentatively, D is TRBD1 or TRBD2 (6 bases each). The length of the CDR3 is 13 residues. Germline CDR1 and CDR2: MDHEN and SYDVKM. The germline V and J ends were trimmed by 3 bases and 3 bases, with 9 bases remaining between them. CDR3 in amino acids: CASSFKGGYEQYF. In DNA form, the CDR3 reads TGTGCCAGCAGTTTCAAGGGGGGCTACGAGCAGTACTTC.

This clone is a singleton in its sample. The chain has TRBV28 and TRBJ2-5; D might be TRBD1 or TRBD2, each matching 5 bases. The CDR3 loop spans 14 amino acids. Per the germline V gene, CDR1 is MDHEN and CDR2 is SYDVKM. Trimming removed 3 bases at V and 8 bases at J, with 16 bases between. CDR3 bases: TGTGCCAGCAGTTTGGGGCCCTGGGGGTCTACCCAGTACTTC. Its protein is CASSLGPWGSTQYF.

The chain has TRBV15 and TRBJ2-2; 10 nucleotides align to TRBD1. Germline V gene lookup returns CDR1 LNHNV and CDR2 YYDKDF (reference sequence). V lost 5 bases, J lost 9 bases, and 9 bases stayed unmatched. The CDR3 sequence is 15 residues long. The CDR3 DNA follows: TGTGCCACCAGCCTGGACAGGGGGACTATCCGGGAGCTGTTTTTT. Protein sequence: CATSLDRGTIRELFF. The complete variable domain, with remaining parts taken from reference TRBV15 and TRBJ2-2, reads DAMVIQNPRYQVTQFGKPVTLSCSQTLNHNVMYWYQQKSSQAPKLLFHYYDKDFNNEADTPDNFQSRRPNTSFCFLDIRSPGLGDTAMYLCATSLDRGTIRELFFGEGSRLTVL.

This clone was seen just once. CDR3 protein: CASPPGTVSYEQYF. The CDR3 DNA reads as TGTGCCAGTCCCCCCGGGACGGTCTCCTACGAGCAGTACTTC. The chain has TRBV6-1 and TRBJ2-7; D assignment may be TRBD1 or TRBD2 (5 bases each). The CDR3 spans 14 residues. In germline, CDR1 is MNHNS, CDR2 SASEGT. Trimming took 9 bases from V and 0 from J, leaving 15 bases between them.

This chain's CDR3 is CASSPPGTAYEQYF. DNA of the CDR3: TGTGCCAGCAGCCCTCCCGGGACAGCCTACGAGCAGTACTTC. V gene TRBV7-9 combines with J gene TRBJ2-7; TRBD1 matches at 7 bases. CDR1 is SEHNR and CDR2 is FQNEAQ in the germline V gene (reference sequence). The ends lost 5 bases at V and 2 bases at J; junction bases unmatched: 6. The CDR3 is 14 residues long.

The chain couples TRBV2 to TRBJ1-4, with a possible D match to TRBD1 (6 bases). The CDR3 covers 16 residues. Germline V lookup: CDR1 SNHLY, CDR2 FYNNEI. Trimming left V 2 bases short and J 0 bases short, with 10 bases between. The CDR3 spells CASSELTGATNEKLFF. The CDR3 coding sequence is TGTGCCAGCAGTGAACTGACAGGAGCAACTAATGAAAAACTGTTTTTT.

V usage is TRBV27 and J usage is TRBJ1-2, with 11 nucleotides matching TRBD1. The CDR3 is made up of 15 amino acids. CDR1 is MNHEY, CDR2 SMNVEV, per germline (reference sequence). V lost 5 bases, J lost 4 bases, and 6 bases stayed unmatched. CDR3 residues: CASSGTGGPLYGYTF. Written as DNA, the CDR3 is TGTGCCAGCAGTGGGACAGGGGGACCACTCTATGGCTACACCTTC.

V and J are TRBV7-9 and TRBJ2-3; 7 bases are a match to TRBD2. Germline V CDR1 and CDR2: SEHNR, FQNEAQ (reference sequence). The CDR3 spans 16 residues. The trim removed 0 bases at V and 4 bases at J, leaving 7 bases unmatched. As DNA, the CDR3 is TGTGCCAGCAGCTTAGCGGGAGGGCCTGACGCAGATACGCAGTATTTT. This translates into CASSLAGGPDADTQYF.

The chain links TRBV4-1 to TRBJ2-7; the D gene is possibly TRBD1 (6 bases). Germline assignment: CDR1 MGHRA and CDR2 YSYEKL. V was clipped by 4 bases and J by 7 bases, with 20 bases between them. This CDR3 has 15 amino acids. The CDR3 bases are TGCGCCAGCAGCCCAGCGAGGTCAGGGGCGTATGAGCAGTACTTC. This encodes CASSPARSGAYEQYF.

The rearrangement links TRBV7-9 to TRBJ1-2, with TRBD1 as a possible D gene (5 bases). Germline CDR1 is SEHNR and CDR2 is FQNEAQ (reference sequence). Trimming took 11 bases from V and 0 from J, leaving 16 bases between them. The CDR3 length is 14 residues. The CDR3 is CAGGAYPSNYGYTF. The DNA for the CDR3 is TGTGCCGGCGGGGCCTACCCGTCTAACTATGGCTACACCTTC.

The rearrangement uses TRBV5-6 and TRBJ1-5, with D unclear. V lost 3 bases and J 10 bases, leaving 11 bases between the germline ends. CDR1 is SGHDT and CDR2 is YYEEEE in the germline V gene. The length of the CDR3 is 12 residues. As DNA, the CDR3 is TGTGCCAGCAGCTCCTCGGGCGACCCCCAGCATTTT. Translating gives CASSSSGDPQHF.

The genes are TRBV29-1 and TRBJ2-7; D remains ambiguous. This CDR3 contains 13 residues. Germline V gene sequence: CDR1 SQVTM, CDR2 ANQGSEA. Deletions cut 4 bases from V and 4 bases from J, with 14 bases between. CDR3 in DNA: TGCAGCGTTGCGGTTTCGCACCTTTACGAGCAGTACTTC. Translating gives CSVAVSHLYEQYF.

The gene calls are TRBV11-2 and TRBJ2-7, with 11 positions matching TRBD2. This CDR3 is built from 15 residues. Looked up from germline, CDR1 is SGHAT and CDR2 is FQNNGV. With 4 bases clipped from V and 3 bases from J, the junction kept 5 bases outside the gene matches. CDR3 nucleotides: TGTGCCAGCAGCTACGGGACTAGCGGTTACTACGAGCAGTACTTC. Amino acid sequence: CASSYGTSGYYEQYF.

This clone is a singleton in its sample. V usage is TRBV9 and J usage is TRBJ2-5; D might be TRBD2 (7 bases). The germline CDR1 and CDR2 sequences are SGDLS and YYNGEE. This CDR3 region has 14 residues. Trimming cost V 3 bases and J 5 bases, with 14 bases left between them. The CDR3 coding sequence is TGTGCCAGCAGCGAAATACAGGGAGGGGAGACCCAGTACTTC. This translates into CASSEIQGGETQYF.

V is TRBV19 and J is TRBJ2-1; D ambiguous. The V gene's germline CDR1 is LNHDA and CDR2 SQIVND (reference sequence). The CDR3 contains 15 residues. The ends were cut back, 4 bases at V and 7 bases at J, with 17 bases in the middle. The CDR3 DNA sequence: TGTGCCAGTAGTACCCGCGAGTCTCTTAGAAATGAGCAGTTCTTC. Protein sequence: CASSTRESLRNEQFF.

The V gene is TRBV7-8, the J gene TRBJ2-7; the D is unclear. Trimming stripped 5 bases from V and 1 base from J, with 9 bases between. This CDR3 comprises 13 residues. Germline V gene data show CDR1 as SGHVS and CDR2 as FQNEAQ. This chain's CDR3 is CASSPNPSYEQYF. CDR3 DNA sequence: TGTGCCAGCAGCCCTAATCCGTCCTACGAGCAGTACTTC. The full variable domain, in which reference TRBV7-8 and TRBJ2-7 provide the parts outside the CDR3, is GAGVSQSPRYKVAKRGQDVALRCDPISGHVSLFWYQQALGQGPEFLTYFQNEAQLDKSGLPSDRFFAERPEGSVSTLKIQRTQQEDSAVYLCASSPNPSYEQYFGPGTRLTVT.

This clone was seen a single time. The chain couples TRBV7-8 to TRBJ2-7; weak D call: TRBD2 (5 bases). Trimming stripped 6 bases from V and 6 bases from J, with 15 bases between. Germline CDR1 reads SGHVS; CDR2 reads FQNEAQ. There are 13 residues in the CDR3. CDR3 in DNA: TGTGCCAGCAGTTACCCGACCGGAGGCGAGCAGTACTTC. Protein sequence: CASSYPTGGEQYF.